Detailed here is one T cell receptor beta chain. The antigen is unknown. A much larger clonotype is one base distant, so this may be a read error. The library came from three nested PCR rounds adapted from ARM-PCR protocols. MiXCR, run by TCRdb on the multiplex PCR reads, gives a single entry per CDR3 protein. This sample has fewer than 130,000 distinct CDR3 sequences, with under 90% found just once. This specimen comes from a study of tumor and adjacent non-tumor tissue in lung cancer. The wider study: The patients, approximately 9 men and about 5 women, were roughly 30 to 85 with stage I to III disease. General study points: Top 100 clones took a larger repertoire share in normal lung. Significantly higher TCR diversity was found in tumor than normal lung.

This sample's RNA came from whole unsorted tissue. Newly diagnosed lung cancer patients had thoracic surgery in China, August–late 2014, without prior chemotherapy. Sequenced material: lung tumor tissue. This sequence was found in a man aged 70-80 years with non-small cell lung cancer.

The CDR3 DNA reads TGCAGTGCTAGGTCGACAGGAGCTAGCTCCTACAATAAGCAGTTCTTC. Its protein product is CSARSTGASSYNKQFF. The V and J genes are TRBV20-1 and TRBJ2-1; D is possibly TRBD1 (6 bases). Germline loops: CDR1 DFQATT, CDR2 SNEGSKA (reference sequence). The CDR3 runs to 16 residues.